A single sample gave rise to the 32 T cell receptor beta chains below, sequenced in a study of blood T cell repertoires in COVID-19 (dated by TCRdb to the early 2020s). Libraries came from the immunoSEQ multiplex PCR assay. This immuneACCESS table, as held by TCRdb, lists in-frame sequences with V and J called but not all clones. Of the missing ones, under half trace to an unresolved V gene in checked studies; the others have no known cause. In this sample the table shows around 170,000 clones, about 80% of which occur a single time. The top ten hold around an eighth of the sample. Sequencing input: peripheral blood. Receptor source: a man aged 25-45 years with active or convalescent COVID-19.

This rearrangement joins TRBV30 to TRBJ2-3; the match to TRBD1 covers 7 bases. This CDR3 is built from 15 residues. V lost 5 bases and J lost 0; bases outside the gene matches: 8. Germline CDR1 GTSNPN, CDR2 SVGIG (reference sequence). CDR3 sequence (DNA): TGTGCCTGGGGGGCAAGGGGGCTTAGCACAGATACGCAGTATTTT. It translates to CAWGARGLSTDTQYF.

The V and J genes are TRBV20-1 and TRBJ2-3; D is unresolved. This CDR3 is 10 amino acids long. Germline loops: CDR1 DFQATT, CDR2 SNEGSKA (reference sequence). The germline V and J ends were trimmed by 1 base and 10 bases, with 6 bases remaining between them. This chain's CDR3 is CSARVRAQYF. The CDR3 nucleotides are TGCAGTGCTAGAGTCCGAGCGCAGTATTTT.

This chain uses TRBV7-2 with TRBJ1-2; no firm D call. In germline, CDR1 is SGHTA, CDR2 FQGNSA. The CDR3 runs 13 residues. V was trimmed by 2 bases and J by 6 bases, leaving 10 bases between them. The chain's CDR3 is CASSLWLGDGYTF. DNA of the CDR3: TGTGCCAGCAGCTTATGGCTCGGGGATGGCTACACCTTC.

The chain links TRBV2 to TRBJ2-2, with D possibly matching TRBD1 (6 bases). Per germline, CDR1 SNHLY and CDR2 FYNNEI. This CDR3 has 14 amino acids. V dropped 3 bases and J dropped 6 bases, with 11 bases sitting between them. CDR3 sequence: CASSEGRGPGELFF. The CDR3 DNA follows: TGTGCCAGCAGTGAGGGCAGGGGCCCCGGGGAGCTGTTTTTT.

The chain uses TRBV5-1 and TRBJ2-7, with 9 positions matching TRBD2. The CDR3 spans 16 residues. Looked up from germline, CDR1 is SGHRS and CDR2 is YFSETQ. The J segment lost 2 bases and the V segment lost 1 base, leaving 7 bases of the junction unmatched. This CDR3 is CASSLFLAGTAYEQYF. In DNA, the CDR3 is TGCGCCAGCAGCTTGTTCCTAGCGGGAACAGCCTACGAGCAGTACTTC.

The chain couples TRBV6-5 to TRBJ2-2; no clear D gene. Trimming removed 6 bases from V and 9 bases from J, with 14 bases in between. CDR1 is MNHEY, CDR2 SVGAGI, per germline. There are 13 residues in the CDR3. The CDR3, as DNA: TGTGCCAGCAGGCCCGACTTAGACCGGGAGCTGTTTTTT. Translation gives CASRPDLDRELFF.

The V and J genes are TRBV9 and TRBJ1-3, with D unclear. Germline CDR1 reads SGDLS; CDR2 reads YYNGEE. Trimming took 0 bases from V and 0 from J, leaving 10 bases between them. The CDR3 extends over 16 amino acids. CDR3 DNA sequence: TGTGCCAGCAGCGTAGATGCAGGCGCCTCTGGAAACACCATATATTTT. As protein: CASSVDAGASGNTIYF.

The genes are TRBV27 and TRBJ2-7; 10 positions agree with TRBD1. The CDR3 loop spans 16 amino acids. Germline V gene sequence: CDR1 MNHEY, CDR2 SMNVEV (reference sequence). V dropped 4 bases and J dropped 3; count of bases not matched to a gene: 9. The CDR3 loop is CASSSLDRDRGYEQYF. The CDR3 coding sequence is TGTGCCAGCAGTTCCTTGGACCGGGACAGGGGCTACGAGCAGTACTTC.

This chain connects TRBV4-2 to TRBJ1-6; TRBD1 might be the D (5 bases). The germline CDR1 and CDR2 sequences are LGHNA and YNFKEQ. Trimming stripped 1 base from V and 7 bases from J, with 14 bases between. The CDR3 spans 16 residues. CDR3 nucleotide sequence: TGTGCCAGCAGCCAAGCCTCGGGGGGTGGGAATTCACCCCTCCACTTT. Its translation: CASSQASGGGNSPLHF.

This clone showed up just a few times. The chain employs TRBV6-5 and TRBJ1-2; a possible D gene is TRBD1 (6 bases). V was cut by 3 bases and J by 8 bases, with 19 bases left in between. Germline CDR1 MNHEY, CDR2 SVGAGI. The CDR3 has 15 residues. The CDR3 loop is CASSYPGLTGLGYTF. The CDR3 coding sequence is TGTGCCAGCAGTTATCCGGGCCTCACAGGGCTGGGCTACACCTTC.

CDR3 sequence: CASSVFGLAGGGADTQYF. CDR3 DNA sequence: TGTGCCAGCAGCGTATTTGGACTAGCGGGGGGCGGGGCAGATACGCAGTATTTT. This sequence joins TRBV9 and TRBJ2-3; 14 bases align to TRBD2. The CDR3 length is 18 residues. V trimming: 1 base; J trimming: 4 bases; junction bases outside the gene matches: 8. Per the germline V gene, CDR1 is SGDLS and CDR2 is YYNGEE.

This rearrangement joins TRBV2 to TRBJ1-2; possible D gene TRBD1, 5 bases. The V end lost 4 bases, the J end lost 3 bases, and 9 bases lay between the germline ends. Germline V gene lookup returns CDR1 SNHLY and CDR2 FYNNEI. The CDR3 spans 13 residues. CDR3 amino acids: CASSAIGDYGYTF. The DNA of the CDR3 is TGTGCCAGCAGTGCAATAGGGGACTATGGCTACACCTTC.

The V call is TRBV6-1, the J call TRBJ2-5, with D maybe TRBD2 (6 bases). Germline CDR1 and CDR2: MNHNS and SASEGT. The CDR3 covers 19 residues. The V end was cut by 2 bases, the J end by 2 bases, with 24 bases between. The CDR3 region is CASSELATGAGTEQETQYF. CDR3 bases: TGTGCCAGCAGTGAATTGGCGACGGGAGCGGGTACGGAACAAGAGACCCAGTACTTC.

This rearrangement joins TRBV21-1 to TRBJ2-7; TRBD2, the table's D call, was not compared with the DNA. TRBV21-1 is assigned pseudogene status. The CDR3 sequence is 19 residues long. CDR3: CASSKPGTSGRVGSYEQYF. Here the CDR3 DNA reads TGTGCCAGCAGCAAACCCGGGACTAGCGGGAGAGTGGGGTCCTACGAGCAGTACTTC.

CDR3 sequence reads: CASSQGQVPTYEQYF. Written as DNA, the CDR3 is TGTGCCAGCAGCCAAGGGCAGGTACCGACCTACGAGCAGTACTTC. This sequence joins TRBV3-1 (or the pseudogene TRBV3-2) and TRBJ2-7, with D unclear. With 1 base removed from V and 2 bases from J, the gap between germline ends came to 12 bases. Germline-derived CDR1 and CDR2 are LGHDT and YNNKEL (reference sequence). This CDR3 region has 15 residues.

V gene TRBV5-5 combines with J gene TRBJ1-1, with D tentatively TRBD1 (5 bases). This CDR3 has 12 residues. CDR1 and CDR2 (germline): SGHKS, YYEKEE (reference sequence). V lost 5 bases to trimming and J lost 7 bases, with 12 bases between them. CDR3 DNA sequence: TGTGCCAGCAGTTGGGGGAGGGATGAAGCTTTCTTT. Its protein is CASSWGRDEAFF.

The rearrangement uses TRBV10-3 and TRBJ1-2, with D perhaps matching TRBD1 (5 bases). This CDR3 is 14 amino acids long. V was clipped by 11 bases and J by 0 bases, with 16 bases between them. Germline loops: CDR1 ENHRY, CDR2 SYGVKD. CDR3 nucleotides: TGTGCCGCGTCGGAGGGGCAGACTAACTATGGCTACACCTTC. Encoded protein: CAASEGQTNYGYTF.

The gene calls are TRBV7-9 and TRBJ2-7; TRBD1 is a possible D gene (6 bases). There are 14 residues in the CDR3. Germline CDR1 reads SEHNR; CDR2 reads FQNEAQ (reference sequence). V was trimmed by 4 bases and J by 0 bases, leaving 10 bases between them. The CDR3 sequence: CASSSGQNSYEQYV. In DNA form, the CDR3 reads TGTGCCAGCAGCTCGGGACAAAACTCCTACGAGCAGTACGTC.

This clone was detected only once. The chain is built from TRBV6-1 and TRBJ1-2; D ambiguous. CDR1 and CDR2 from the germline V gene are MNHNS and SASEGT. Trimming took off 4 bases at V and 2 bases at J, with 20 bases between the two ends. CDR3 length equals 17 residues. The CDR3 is CASSAEMGQLENYGYTF. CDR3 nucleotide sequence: TGTGCCAGCAGTGCCGAGATGGGTCAGCTGGAGAACTATGGCTACACCTTC.

The CDR3 protein is CASSGYNQGGLGYTF. The CDR3 DNA sequence: TGCGCCAGCAGCGGATACAATCAAGGGGGATTGGGCTACACCTTC. The gene calls are TRBV5-1 and TRBJ1-2, with D possibly being TRBD1 (6 bases). Germline CDR1 and CDR2: SGHRS and YFSETQ. The V gene lost 4 bases and the J gene lost 8 bases, with 21 bases spanning the gap. The CDR3 extends over 15 amino acids.

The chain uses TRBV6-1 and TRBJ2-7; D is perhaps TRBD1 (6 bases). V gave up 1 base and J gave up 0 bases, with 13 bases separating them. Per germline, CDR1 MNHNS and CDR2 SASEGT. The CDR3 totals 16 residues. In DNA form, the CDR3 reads TGTGCCAGCAGTGAAGACGGACAGTACAGCTCCTACGAGCAGTACGTC. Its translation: CASSEDGQYSSYEQYV.

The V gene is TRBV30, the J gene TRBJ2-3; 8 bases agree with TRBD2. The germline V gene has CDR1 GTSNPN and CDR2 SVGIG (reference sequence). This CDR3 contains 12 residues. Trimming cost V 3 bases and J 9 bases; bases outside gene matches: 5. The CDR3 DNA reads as TGTGCCTGGAGGAATAGCGGGGACACGCAGTATTTT. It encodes CAWRNSGDTQYF. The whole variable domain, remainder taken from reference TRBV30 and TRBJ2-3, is SQTIHQWPATLVQPVGSPLSLECTVEGTSNPNLYWYRQAAGRGLQLLFYSVGIGQISSEVPQNLSASRPQDRQFILSSKKLLLSDSGFYLCAWRNSGDTQYFGPGTRLTVL.

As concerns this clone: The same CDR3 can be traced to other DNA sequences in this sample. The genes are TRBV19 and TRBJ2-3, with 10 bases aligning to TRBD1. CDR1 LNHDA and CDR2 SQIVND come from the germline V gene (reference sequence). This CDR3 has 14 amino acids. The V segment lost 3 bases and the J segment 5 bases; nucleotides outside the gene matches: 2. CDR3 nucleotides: TGTGCCAGTAGTATCCGGGACAGGGGAGATACGCAGTATTTT. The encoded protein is CASSIRDRGDTQYF. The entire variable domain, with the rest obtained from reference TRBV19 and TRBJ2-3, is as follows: DGGITQSPKYLFRKEGQNVTLSCEQNLNHDAMYWYRQDPGQGLRLIYYSQIVNDFQKGDIAEGYSVSREKKESFPLTVTSAQKNPTAFYLCASSIRDRGDTQYFGPGTRLTVL.

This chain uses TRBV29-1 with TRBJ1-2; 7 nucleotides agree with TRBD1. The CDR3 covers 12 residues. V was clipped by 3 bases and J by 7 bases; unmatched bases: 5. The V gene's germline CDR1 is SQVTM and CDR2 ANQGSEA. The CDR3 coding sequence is TGCAGCGTTGATCGCAGGGACAGTGGCTACACCTTC. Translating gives CSVDRRDSGYTF.

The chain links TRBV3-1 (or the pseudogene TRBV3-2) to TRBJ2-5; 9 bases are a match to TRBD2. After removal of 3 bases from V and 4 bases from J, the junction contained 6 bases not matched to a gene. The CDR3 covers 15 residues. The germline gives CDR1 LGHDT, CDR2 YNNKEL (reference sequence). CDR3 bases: TGTGCCAGCAGCCAGCCCCCGACTAGCGGAGAGACCCAGTACTTC. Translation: CASSQPPTSGETQYF.

The CDR3 region is CASKPGQNQPQHF. CDR3 sequence (DNA): TGTGCCAGCAAACCGGGACAGAATCAGCCCCAGCATTTT. The J gene is TRBJ1-5, the V gene TRBV6-5; the match to TRBD1 covers 7 bases. J lost 4 bases, V lost 7 bases, and 4 bases had no gene match. Germline assignment: CDR1 MNHEY and CDR2 SVGAGI. The CDR3 is 13 residues long.

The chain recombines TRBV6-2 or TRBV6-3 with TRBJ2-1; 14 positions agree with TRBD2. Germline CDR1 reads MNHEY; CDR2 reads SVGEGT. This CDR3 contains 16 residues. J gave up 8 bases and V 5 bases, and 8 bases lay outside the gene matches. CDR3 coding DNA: TGTGCCAGCAGTCGCGGACTAGCGGGAGGCCCCTATGAGCAGTTCTTC. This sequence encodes CASSRGLAGGPYEQFF.

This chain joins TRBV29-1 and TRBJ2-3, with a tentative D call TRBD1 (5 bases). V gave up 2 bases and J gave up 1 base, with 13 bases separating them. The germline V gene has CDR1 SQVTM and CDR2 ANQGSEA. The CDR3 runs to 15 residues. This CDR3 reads CSVENVQARTDTQYF. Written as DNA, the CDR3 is TGCAGCGTTGAAAATGTACAGGCTCGCACAGATACGCAGTATTTT.

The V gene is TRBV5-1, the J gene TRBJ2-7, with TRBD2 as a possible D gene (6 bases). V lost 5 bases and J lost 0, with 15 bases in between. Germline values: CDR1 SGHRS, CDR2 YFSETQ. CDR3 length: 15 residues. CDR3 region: CASREGSDLSYEQYF. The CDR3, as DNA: TGCGCCAGCAGGGAGGGCAGCGACCTCTCCTACGAGCAGTACTTC.

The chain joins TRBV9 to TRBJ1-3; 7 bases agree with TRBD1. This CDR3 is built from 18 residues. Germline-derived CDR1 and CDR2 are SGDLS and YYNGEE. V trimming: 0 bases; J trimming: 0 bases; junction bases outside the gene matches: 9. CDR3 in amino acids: CASSVGGQTSISGNTIYF. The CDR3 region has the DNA TGTGCCAGCAGCGTAGGGGGACAGACGTCCATCTCTGGAAACACCATATATTTT.

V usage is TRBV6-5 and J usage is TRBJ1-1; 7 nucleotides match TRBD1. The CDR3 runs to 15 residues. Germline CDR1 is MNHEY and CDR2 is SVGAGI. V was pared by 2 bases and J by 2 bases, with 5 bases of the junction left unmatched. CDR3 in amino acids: CASSYTAGGNTEAFF. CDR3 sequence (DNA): TGTGCCAGCAGTTACACGGCAGGGGGTAACACTGAAGCTTTCTTT.

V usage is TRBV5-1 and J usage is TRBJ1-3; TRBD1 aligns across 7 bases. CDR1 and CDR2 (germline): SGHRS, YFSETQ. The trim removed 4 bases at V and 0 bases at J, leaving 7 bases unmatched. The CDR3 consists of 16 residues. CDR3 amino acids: CASSPGGTASGNTIYF. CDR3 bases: TGCGCCAGCAGCCCGGGCGGGACAGCCTCTGGAAACACCATATATTTT.